This T cell receptor (beta chain) comes out of a study of cytomegalovirus exposure and HLA in healthy donors. The CDR3 spans 16 residues. V lost 5 bases and J 1 base, leaving 15 bases between the germline ends. Per germline, CDR1 LNHDA and CDR2 SQIVND (reference sequence). Researchers ran the PCR with 60 Vbeta and 13 Jbeta primers. Sequenced by immunoSEQ multiplex PCR; TCRdb stores in-frame clones only, minus some. The table includes fewer than 100,000 clones, approximately 75% detected once. This clone was seen only a few times. The antigen remains undetermined. General study results and limits: There were 160 or so TCR beta chains listed as cytomegalovirus-associated.

The sequence derives from a woman aged 40 to 50 in good health and CMV-seronegative. The rearrangement joins TRBV19 to TRBJ1-5, with D possibly TRBD1 on 6 matching bases. The sample comprised PBMCs. This chain's CDR3 is CASSRPTGGSNQPQHF. For the CDR3, the DNA is TGTGCCAGTAGTCGCCCGACAGGAGGCAGCAATCAGCCCCAGCATTTT. The full variable domain, in which reference TRBV19 and TRBJ1-5 provide the parts outside the CDR3, is DGGITQSPKYLFRKEGQNVTLSCEQNLNHDAMYWYRQDPGQGLRLIYYSQIVNDFQKGDIAEGYSVSREKKESFPLTVTSAQKNPTAFYLCASSRPTGGSNQPQHFGDGTRLSIL.